Below are 32 T cell receptor beta chains sequenced from a single sample in a study of CD8 T cells in Susac syndrome. When the RNA was reverse transcribed, random hexamers were used with an input of roughly 0.5 to 1 ug. TCRdb passed the immunoSEQ multiplex PCR reads through MiXCR, listing each CDR3 protein once. This sample has about 190,000 distinct CDR3 sequences, with approximately 96% found just once. Specimen: CD4+ T cells from PBMCs. The receptors here all came from a human donor with Susac syndrome.

This chain connects TRBV7-9 to TRBJ2-3; tentatively, D is TRBD2 (6 bases). The ends were cut back, 5 bases at V and 0 bases at J, with 12 bases in the middle. CDR1 and CDR2 from the germline V gene are SEHNR and FQNEAQ (reference sequence). CDR3 length: 15 residues. The CDR3 DNA reads TGTGCCAGCAGCAACCCAGGGACTAGCACAGATACGCAGTATTTT. This codes for CASSNPGTSTDTQYF.

This chain uses TRBV7-2 with TRBJ2-1; no reliable D call. The CDR3 extends over 12 amino acids. Per the germline V gene, CDR1 is SGHTA and CDR2 is FQGNSA. The V and J ends lost 4 bases and 4 bases respectively, with 5 bases between them. The CDR3: CASSSQYNEQFF. CDR3 sequence (DNA): TGTGCCAGCAGCTCACAGTACAATGAGCAGTTCTTC.

This clonotype was observed once. The chain employs TRBV13 and TRBJ2-1; 7 bases are shared with TRBD1. Trimming cost V 5 bases and J 0 bases; bases outside gene matches: 4. The CDR3 consists of 15 residues. Germline CDR1 PRHDT, CDR2 FYEKMQ (reference sequence). CDR3 sequence: CASSRGQASYNEQFF. The DNA of the CDR3 is TGTGCCAGCAGCCGTGGACAGGCCTCCTACAATGAGCAGTTCTTC.

The chain joins TRBV6-6 to TRBJ2-7; either TRBD1 or TRBD2 may supply D (6 bases each). Germline V CDR1 and CDR2: MNHNY, SVGAGI (reference sequence). The CDR3 is made up of 14 amino acids. V lost 2 bases to trimming and J lost 4 bases, with 12 bases between them. The CDR3 bases are TGTGCCAGCAGTTACCGGGAAGGGGGGTACGAGCAGTACTTC. It yields the protein CASSYREGGYEQYF.

The V call is TRBV12-3 or TRBV12-4, the J call TRBJ2-3; D gene ambiguous. V was pared by 2 bases and J by 0 bases, with 15 bases between. The CDR3 length is 17 residues. CDR3 protein: CASSLRLGSTSTDTQYF. CDR3 coding DNA: TGTGCCAGCAGTTTAAGGTTGGGTAGTACTAGCACAGATACGCAGTATTTT.

The gene calls are TRBV3-1 and TRBJ2-7, with 7 bases aligning to TRBD1. The CDR3 sequence is 13 residues long. Germline V gene data show CDR1 as LGHDT and CDR2 as YNNKEL (reference sequence). Trimming at V came to 6 bases and at J to 6 bases, leaving 8 bases not matched to a gene. The CDR3 DNA follows: TGTGCCAGCAGACACCCGACAGGGAGCGAGCAGTACTTC. This codes for CASRHPTGSEQYF.

The chain combines TRBV7-9 with TRBJ1-5, with 7 nucleotides matching TRBD1. Per the germline V gene, CDR1 is SEHNR and CDR2 is FQNEAQ (reference sequence). V was clipped by 5 bases and J by 3 bases; unmatched bases: 7. The CDR3 is 15 residues long. The CDR3 loop is CASSPLDRTNQPQHF. Written as DNA, the CDR3 is TGTGCCAGCAGCCCCCTGGACAGGACCAATCAGCCCCAGCATTTT.

This rearrangement joins TRBV20-1 to TRBJ1-5, with D unclear. The CDR3 extends over 14 amino acids. Per germline, CDR1 DFQATT and CDR2 SNEGSKA (reference sequence). Trimming removed 0 bases at V and 2 bases at J, with 8 bases between. CDR3: CSAREVVGNQPQHF. The DNA of the CDR3 is TGCAGTGCTAGAGAGGTTGTGGGCAATCAGCCCCAGCATTTT.

The chain carries TRBV6-2 or TRBV6-3 and TRBJ1-5, with 7 bases matching TRBD1. The length of the CDR3 is 14 residues. V lost 8 bases, J lost 0 bases, and 4 bases stayed unmatched. Germline V gene lookup returns CDR1 MNHEY and CDR2 SVGEGT. As DNA, the CDR3 is TGTGCCAGCGACGGACAGGATAGCAATCAGCCCCAGCATTTT. Its translation is CASDGQDSNQPQHF.

The chain is built from TRBV12-3 or TRBV12-4 and TRBJ1-2; 7 bases agree with TRBD1. This CDR3 region has 15 residues. V dropped 1 base and J dropped 3; count of bases not matched to a gene: 5. The CDR3 spells CASSLVGQLYYGYTF. The CDR3 nucleotides are TGTGCCAGCAGTTTAGTGGGACAGCTTTACTATGGCTACACCTTC.

This clonotype was detected only once. The V call is TRBV4-2, the J call TRBJ2-1; D gene unclear. V lost 0 bases and J lost 5, with 8 bases in between. The length of the CDR3 is 14 residues. Germline V gives CDR1 LGHNA, CDR2 YNFKEQ. The CDR3 DNA is TGTGCCAGCAGCCAAGATCGGCCTAACAATGAGCAGTTCTTC. This encodes CASSQDRPNNEQFF.

The chain joins TRBV9 to TRBJ1-3; TRBD1 agrees at 8 bases. There are 15 residues in the CDR3. With 4 bases clipped from V and 2 bases from J, the junction kept 5 bases outside the gene matches. Germline CDR1 and CDR2: SGDLS and YYNGEE. CDR3 coding DNA: TGTGCCAGCAGCTTATCACAGGGGGCTGGAAACACCATATATTTT. Protein product: CASSLSQGAGNTIYF.

This chain links TRBV12-3 or TRBV12-4 with TRBJ1-2; 8 bases align to TRBD1. After removal of 5 bases from V and 8 bases from J, the junction contained 10 bases not matched to a gene. CDR3 length: 14 residues. The CDR3 DNA reads as TGTGCCAGCAGTCCCAGGGGGCTGTCGGAAGGCTACACCTTC. Its translation is CASSPRGLSEGYTF.

This clonotype was recorded only once. The chain employs TRBV12-3 or TRBV12-4 and TRBJ2-3; D uncertain. Deletions cut 2 bases from V and 2 bases from J, with 8 bases between. CDR3 size: 14 residues. CDR3 loop: CASSLNENTDTQYF. The CDR3 DNA sequence: TGTGCCAGCAGTTTAAATGAAAACACAGATACGCAGTATTTT.

This chain uses TRBV7-9 with TRBJ1-2; D unclear. Looked up from germline, CDR1 is SEHNR and CDR2 is FQNEAQ (reference sequence). Trimming removed 0 bases at V and 8 bases at J, with 7 bases between. This CDR3 has 12 residues. The CDR3 is CASSLAGAGYTF. CDR3 in DNA: TGTGCCAGCAGCTTAGCCGGAGCCGGCTACACCTTC.

This sequence joins TRBV12-3 or TRBV12-4 and TRBJ2-6; no clear D gene. The CDR3 extends over 13 amino acids. V was pared by 8 bases and J by 0 bases, with 5 bases between. The CDR3 sequence: CASESSGANVLTF. In DNA form, the CDR3 reads TGTGCCAGCGAATCCTCTGGGGCCAACGTCCTGACTTTC.

J is TRBJ2-3 and V is TRBV4-1, with 10 bases aligning to TRBD2. The CDR3 sequence is 16 residues long. Germline CDR1 MGHRA, CDR2 YSYEKL. Trimming removed 0 bases from V and 6 bases from J; junction bases left unmatched: 6. CDR3 amino acids: CASSQDLAGVDDTQYF. In nucleotides, the CDR3 is TGCGCCAGCAGCCAAGATCTAGCGGGGGTCGATGATACGCAGTATTTT.

This clonotype occurred once. The rearrangement uses TRBV2 and TRBJ1-5; a possible D gene is TRBD1 (5 bases). Trimming removed 8 bases at V and 4 bases at J, with 9 bases between. CDR1 is SNHLY, CDR2 FYNNEI, per germline. The CDR3 contains 12 residues. This CDR3 reads CASGGENQPQHF. The CDR3 nucleotides read TGTGCCAGCGGGGGGGAAAATCAGCCCCAGCATTTT. The full variable domain, rest sourced from reference TRBV2 and TRBJ1-5, is EPEVTQTPSHQVTQMGQEVILRCVPISNHLYFYWYRQILGQKVEFLVSFYNNEISEKSEIFDDQFSVERPDGSNFTLKIRSTKLEDSAMYFCASGGENQPQHFGDGTRLSIL.

The rearrangement joins TRBV10-3 to TRBJ2-4; 7 bases align to TRBD1. The CDR3 runs 15 residues. V trimming: 2 bases; J trimming: 7 bases; junction bases outside the gene matches: 8. Germline V lookup: CDR1 ENHRY, CDR2 SYGVKD. CDR3 sequence: CAISEDRARGNIQYF. The CDR3 DNA reads TGTGCCATCAGTGAGGACAGGGCTAGAGGTAACATTCAGTACTTC.

This clonotype has a single count. The CDR3 nucleotides are TGTGCCAGCAGCTTAGATGGCGGGGGTATAAATGAGCAGTTCTTC. It is translated as CASSLDGGGINEQFF. The rearrangement joins TRBV7-2 to TRBJ2-1, with 7 bases matching TRBD2. Germline loops: CDR1 SGHTA, CDR2 FQGNSA. CDR3 size: 15 residues. V was clipped by 1 base and J by 7 bases; unmatched bases: 7.

This clonotype is a singleton in its sample. The chain recombines TRBV7-2 with TRBJ2-5; TRBD2 might be the D (5 bases). The germline CDR1 and CDR2 sequences are SGHTA and FQGNSA. V was shortened by 5 bases and J by 4 bases, with 17 bases between the two germline ends. This CDR3 contains 15 residues. The CDR3 nucleotides are TGTGCCAGCAGCGAGGGTAGTCGGGTTAGAGAGACCCAGTACTTC. It encodes CASSEGSRVRETQYF.

V is TRBV15 and J is TRBJ1-6, with D unclear. CDR1 is LNHNV and CDR2 is YYDKDF in the germline V gene (reference sequence). The V gene lost 4 bases and the J gene lost 7 bases, with 14 bases spanning the gap. CDR3 length equals 15 residues. For the CDR3, the DNA is TGTGCCACCAGCACCAGGCGGATAGGGAATTCACCCCTCCACTTT. Amino acids: CATSTRRIGNSPLHF. Drawing the rest from reference TRBV15 and TRBJ1-6, the complete variable domain is DAMVIQNPRYQVTQFGKPVTLSCSQTLNHNVMYWYQQKSSQAPKLLFHYYDKDFNNEADTPDNFQSRRPNTSFCFLDIRSPGLGDTAMYLCATSTRRIGNSPLHFGNGTRLTVT.

The rearrangement joins TRBV24-1 to TRBJ2-5; D may match TRBD1 or TRBD2 (6 bases each). Germline V gene data show CDR1 as KGHDR and CDR2 as SFDVKD. The V end lost 3 bases, the J end lost 2 bases, and 15 bases lay between the germline ends. The CDR3 contains 16 residues. CDR3 nucleotide sequence: TGTGCCACCAGTGATCCCTCAAGAGGGGGGCAAGAGACCCAGTACTTC. Encoded protein: CATSDPSRGGQETQYF.

The rearrangement joins TRBV20-1 to TRBJ2-1; 11 bases agree with TRBD2. The ends lost 3 bases at V and 9 bases at J; junction bases unmatched: 7. This CDR3 contains 14 residues. Germline V gene lookup returns CDR1 DFQATT and CDR2 SNEGSKA (reference sequence). CDR3 loop: CSASGLAGGREQFF. Written as DNA, the CDR3 is TGCAGTGCTAGTGGCCTAGCGGGGGGCCGTGAGCAGTTCTTC.

V is TRBV14 and J is TRBJ2-7; the match to TRBD1 covers 8 bases. The CDR3 sequence is 15 residues long. J was trimmed by 2 bases and V by 1 base; bases with no gene match: 4. Germline CDR1 SGHDN, CDR2 FVKESK. CDR3 loop: CASSQVTGAPYEQYF. In nucleotides, the CDR3 is TGTGCCAGCAGCCAAGTGACAGGGGCCCCCTACGAGCAGTACTTC.

This clonotype was observed once. The gene calls are TRBV12-3 or TRBV12-4 and TRBJ2-2, with 10 nucleotides matching TRBD2. The CDR3 runs 15 residues. V dropped 5 bases and J dropped 9; count of bases not matched to a gene: 9. CDR3 sequence reads: CASSRTGTSVRELFF. CDR3 DNA sequence: TGTGCCAGCAGTAGGACCGGGACTAGCGTCCGGGAGCTGTTTTTT.

The chain has TRBV6-5 and TRBJ2-3, with TRBD1 matching 7 bases. V shed 2 bases, J shed 11 bases, and the junction held 10 bases outside the gene matches. Germline V gene lookup returns CDR1 MNHEY and CDR2 SVGAGI. The CDR3 contains 14 residues. The CDR3 DNA sequence: TGTGCCAGCAGTTACCCGGGACAGTGGGGAAAGCAGTATTTT. This gives the protein CASSYPGQWGKQYF.

This chain joins TRBV10-2 and TRBJ1-4, with unresolved D. The V gene lost 8 bases and the J gene lost 5 bases, with 12 bases spanning the gap. This CDR3 has 13 residues. Germline CDR1 is WSHSY and CDR2 is SAAADI. CDR3 protein: CASGNSLNEKLFF. In nucleotides, the CDR3 is TGCGCCAGCGGTAACAGTTTAAATGAAAAACTGTTTTTT.

The CDR3 coding sequence is TGTGCCAGCTCACCCCTCCCGGGACAGGGATTCTACGAGCAGTACTTC. Its translation is CASSPLPGQGFYEQYF. The gene calls are TRBV18 and TRBJ2-7; TRBD1 agrees at 9 bases. This CDR3 contains 16 residues. Losses at the gene ends were 3 bases for V and 3 bases for J; bases not matched to a gene: 9. Germline CDR1 reads KGHSH; CDR2 reads LQKENI.

V usage is TRBV10-2 and J usage is TRBJ1-1; D gene ambiguous. The CDR3 is 12 residues long. The V gene's germline CDR1 is WSHSY and CDR2 SAAADI. Trimming pared 2 bases from V and 10 bases from J, leaving 11 bases between. The CDR3 protein is CASSEGGVVAFF. CDR3 nucleotide sequence: TGCGCCAGCAGTGAGGGAGGAGTTGTAGCTTTCTTT.

The V call is TRBV9, the J call TRBJ2-7; either TRBD1 or TRBD2 may fit D (5 bases each). V lost 2 bases and J 3 bases, leaving 18 bases between the germline ends. Per germline, CDR1 SGDLS and CDR2 YYNGEE. CDR3 length equals 16 residues. The CDR3 DNA follows: TGTGCCAGCAGCGTTGGATGGGGGTCAGGGAGCTACGAGCAGTACTTC. Translated: CASSVGWGSGSYEQYF.

The V call is TRBV20-1, the J call TRBJ2-5, with D maybe TRBD1 (5 bases). The V and J ends lost 6 bases and 2 bases respectively, with 13 bases between them. Germline CDR1 DFQATT, CDR2 SNEGSKA (reference sequence). The CDR3 loop spans 13 amino acids. CDR3 sequence reads: CSAGRAKQETQYF. The CDR3, as DNA: TGCAGTGCCGGCAGGGCCAAACAAGAGACCCAGTACTTC.